Shown below are 17 T cell receptor beta chains from a single sample sequenced in a study of blood T cell repertoires in COVID-19. Libraries were prepared by immunoSEQ multiplex PCR; TCRdb keeps only in-frame clonotypes and omits some of them. Among 150,000 to 200,000 clones listed, roughly 90% were seen once. Sequencing was done on a sample of PBMCs or T cells enriched from blood (not recorded which). The source is a young woman who had recovered from COVID-19.

V and J are TRBV2 and TRBJ2-2, with 9 bases that match TRBD1. V dropped 7 bases and J dropped 3; count of bases not matched to a gene: 6. There are 15 residues in the CDR3. Germline V gives CDR1 SNHLY, CDR2 FYNNEI. In nucleotides, the CDR3 is TGTGCCAGCATTTCGGGACAGGGATACACCGGGGAGCTGTTTTTT. Amino acids: CASISGQGYTGELFF.

The chain couples TRBV18 to TRBJ2-2, with 12 nucleotides matching TRBD2. V shed 8 bases, J shed 0 bases, and the junction held 16 bases outside the gene matches. The CDR3 length is 20 residues. Germline V gene sequence: CDR1 KGHSH, CDR2 LQKENI. The CDR3 region is CASAVVTTSGRKTNTGELFF. The CDR3 region has the DNA TGTGCCAGCGCCGTAGTTACAACTAGCGGGAGGAAGACGAACACCGGGGAGCTGTTTTTT.

In this sample, this clone turned up once. The chain couples TRBV27 to TRBJ2-3, with a tentative D call TRBD2 (6 bases). CDR1 is MNHEY, CDR2 SMNVEV, per germline (reference sequence). V was shortened by 2 bases and J by 1 base, with 10 bases between the two germline ends. The CDR3 contains 15 residues. CDR3 protein: CASSLSRRGTDTQYF. DNA for the CDR3: TGTGCCAGCAGTTTAAGTAGGAGGGGCACAGATACGCAGTATTTT.

This chain connects TRBV4-3 to TRBJ2-1; 10 bases are shared with TRBD1. The CDR3 totals 18 residues. Trimming removed 0 bases from V and 9 bases from J; junction bases left unmatched: 14. Per the germline V gene, CDR1 is LGHNA and CDR2 is YSLEER. The CDR3 bases are TGCGCCAGCAGCCAAGACATTTCGGGACAGGGGCCTTTGGGTGAGCAGTTCTTC. Amino acids: CASSQDISGQGPLGEQFF.

This chain joins TRBV10-3 and TRBJ1-2, with unresolved D. Germline CDR1 ENHRY, CDR2 SYGVKD. Trimming shortened V by 6 bases and J by 2 bases, and 4 bases separated the two germline ends. CDR3 length: 11 amino acids. The CDR3 DNA is TGTGCCATCAGGACAAACTATGGCTACACCTTC. This translates into CAIRTNYGYTF.

The rearrangement links TRBV5-5 to TRBJ1-1; tentatively, D is TRBD1 (6 bases). CDR3 length: 12 residues. CDR1 is SGHKS, CDR2 YYEKEE, per germline (reference sequence). Trimming took 2 bases from V and 11 from J, leaving 13 bases between them. The CDR3 sequence: CASSLGQMEAFF. The DNA of the CDR3 is TGTGCCAGCAGCTTAGGACAGATGGAGGCTTTCTTT.

CDR3: CATSQTPRDEQFF. The CDR3 coding sequence is TGTGCCACCAGTCAGACCCCGCGGGATGAGCAGTTCTTC. The J gene is TRBJ2-1, the V gene TRBV15; tentatively, D is TRBD2 (5 bases). Per germline, CDR1 LNHNV and CDR2 YYDKDF (reference sequence). The CDR3 runs to 13 residues. V lost 6 bases and J 8 bases, leaving 14 bases between the germline ends.

This rearrangement joins TRBV9 to TRBJ1-2; TRBD1 matches at 9 bases. Germline trimming cut 1 base from V and 5 bases from J; bases unmatched to any gene: 6. This CDR3 is 15 amino acids long. Germline CDR1 reads SGDLS; CDR2 reads YYNGEE. This CDR3 is CASSVSVGTGYGYTF. The CDR3 DNA reads TGTGCCAGCAGCGTAAGTGTTGGGACAGGGTATGGCTACACCTTC.

This sequence joins TRBV6-6 and TRBJ2-1; D is unresolved. Trimming left V 0 bases short and J 2 bases short, with 5 bases between. The germline V gene encodes CDR1 MNHNY and CDR2 SVGAGI (reference sequence). This CDR3 is 14 amino acids long. The CDR3 sequence: CASSYSSTYNEQFF. DNA for the CDR3: TGTGCCAGCAGTTACTCTTCTACCTACAATGAGCAGTTCTTC.

CDR3 in DNA: TGTGCCAGTAGAAAAGCGGGGGCAGAAAAGTTCAGGAATGAAAAACTGTTTTTT. Protein sequence: CASRKAGAEKFRNEKLFF. The V and J genes are TRBV19 and TRBJ1-4; the D gene is possibly TRBD1 (6 bases). Germline-derived CDR1 and CDR2 are LNHDA and SQIVND (reference sequence). Trimming removed 6 bases from V and 5 bases from J, with 25 bases in between. The CDR3 length is 18 residues.

The chain combines TRBV28 with TRBJ1-2, with a possible D match to TRBD1 (5 bases). The V and J ends lost 5 bases and 2 bases respectively, with 9 bases between them. Germline V gene lookup returns CDR1 MDHEN and CDR2 SYDVKM. This CDR3 has 13 amino acids. Here the CDR3 DNA reads TGTGCCAGCAGTGACGGGGGGAACTATGGCTACACCTTC. Its protein is CASSDGGNYGYTF.

This clone was picked up a small number of times. CDR3 nucleotide sequence: TGTGCCAGCAGTCCCGGGGGGCCTGAAAAACTGTTTTTT. Its protein is CASSPGGPEKLFF. This chain joins TRBV28 and TRBJ1-4; D perhaps matches TRBD1 (6 bases). The CDR3 is made up of 13 amino acids. V was pared by 5 bases and J by 7 bases, with 11 bases between. Germline CDR1 is MDHEN and CDR2 is SYDVKM. Based on the CDR3 plus reference TRBV28 and TRBJ1-4, the full variable domain is DVKVTQSSRYLVKRTGEKVFLECVQDMDHENMFWYRQDPGLGLRLIYFSYDVKMKEKGDIPEGYSVSREKKERFSLILESASTNQTSMYLCASSPGGPEKLFFGSGTQLSVL.

The chain links TRBV25-1 to TRBJ1-6; TRBD1 is a possible D gene (5 bases). Per germline, CDR1 MGHDK and CDR2 SYGVNS. With 1 base removed from V and 10 bases from J, the gap between germline ends came to 20 bases. CDR3 length: 17 amino acids. This chain's CDR3 is CASSESNRFRWESPLHF. The DNA of the CDR3 is TGTGCCAGCAGTGAATCCAACAGGTTTCGGTGGGAATCACCCCTCCACTTT.

The chain links TRBV7-9 to TRBJ2-7; 8 bases agree with TRBD2. The germline V gene encodes CDR1 SEHNR and CDR2 FQNEAQ (reference sequence). V was clipped by 1 base and J by 6 bases; unmatched bases: 8. This CDR3 is 15 amino acids long. The CDR3 coding sequence is TGTGCCAGCAGCTTAGAGACTAGCGCGAGGGGCGAGCAGTACTTC. Protein product: CASSLETSARGEQYF.

The J gene is TRBJ2-2, the V gene TRBV5-1; 8 bases line up with TRBD1. Germline lookup yields CDR1 SGHRS and CDR2 YFSETQ. This CDR3 region has 15 residues. J lost 4 bases, V lost 4 bases, and 6 bases had no gene match. The CDR3 DNA is TGCGCCAGCAGCACCTTCGACAGGGGCACCGGGGAGCTGTTTTTT. Translation: CASSTFDRGTGELFF.

V is TRBV12-3 or TRBV12-4 and J is TRBJ2-1; 8 bases match TRBD2. V gave up 7 bases and J gave up 9 bases; unmatched junction bases: 8. This CDR3 spans 13 amino acids. The CDR3 DNA reads TGTGCCAGCACCATCTCGGGGGGGAGTGAGCAGTTCTTC. It is translated as CASTISGGSEQFF.

J is TRBJ2-6 and V is TRBV28, with a tentative D call TRBD1 (5 bases). Trimming took 7 bases from V and 0 from J, leaving 13 bases between them. CDR3 length: 16 residues. The germline V gene encodes CDR1 MDHEN and CDR2 SYDVKM. CDR3 in amino acids: CASTQGAHSGANVLTF. CDR3 DNA: TGTGCCAGCACCCAGGGTGCCCACTCTGGGGCCAACGTCCTGACTTTC.